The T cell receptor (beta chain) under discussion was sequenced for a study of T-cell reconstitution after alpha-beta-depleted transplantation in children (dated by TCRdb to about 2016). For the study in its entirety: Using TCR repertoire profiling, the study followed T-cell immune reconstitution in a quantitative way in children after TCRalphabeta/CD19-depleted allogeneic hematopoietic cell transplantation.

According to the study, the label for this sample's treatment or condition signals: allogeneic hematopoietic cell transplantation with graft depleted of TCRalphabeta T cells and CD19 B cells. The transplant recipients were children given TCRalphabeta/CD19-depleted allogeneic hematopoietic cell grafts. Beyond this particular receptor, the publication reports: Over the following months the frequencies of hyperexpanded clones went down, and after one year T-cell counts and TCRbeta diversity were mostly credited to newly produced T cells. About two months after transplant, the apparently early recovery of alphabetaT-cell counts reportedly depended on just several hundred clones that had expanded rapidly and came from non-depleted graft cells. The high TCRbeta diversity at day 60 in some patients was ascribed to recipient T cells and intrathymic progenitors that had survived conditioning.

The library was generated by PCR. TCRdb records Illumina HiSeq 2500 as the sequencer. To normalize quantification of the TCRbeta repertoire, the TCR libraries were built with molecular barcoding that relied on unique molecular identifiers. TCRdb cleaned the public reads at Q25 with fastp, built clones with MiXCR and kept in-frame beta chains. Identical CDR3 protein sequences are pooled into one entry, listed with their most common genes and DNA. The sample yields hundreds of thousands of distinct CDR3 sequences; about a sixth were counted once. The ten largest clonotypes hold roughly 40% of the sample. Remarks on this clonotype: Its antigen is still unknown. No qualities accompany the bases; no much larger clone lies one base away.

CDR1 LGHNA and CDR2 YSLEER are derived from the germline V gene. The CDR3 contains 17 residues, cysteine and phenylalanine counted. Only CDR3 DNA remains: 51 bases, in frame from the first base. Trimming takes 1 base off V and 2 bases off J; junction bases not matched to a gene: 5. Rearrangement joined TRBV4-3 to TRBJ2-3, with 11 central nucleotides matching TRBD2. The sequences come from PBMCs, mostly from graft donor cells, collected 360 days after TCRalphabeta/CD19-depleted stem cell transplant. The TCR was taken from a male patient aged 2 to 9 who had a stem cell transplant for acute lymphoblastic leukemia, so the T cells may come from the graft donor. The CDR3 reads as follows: CASSQATTSGDTDTQYF. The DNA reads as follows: TGCGCCAGCAGCCAAGCAACGACTAGCGGGGACACAGATACGCAGTATTTT.